This note documents a single T cell receptor (beta chain) sequence. Its antigen is currently unknown. Added by template switching were UMIs that each held a 6-nucleotide sample barcode. Nested amplification of TCRalpha and TCRbeta cDNA involved two PCRs of approximately 16 and 10 cycles. TCRdb re-called the 5' RACE reads and gives one entry per CDR3 protein, without DNA. In total, the table holds 150,000 to 200,000 distinct CDR3 sequences. This sample is drawn from a study of monozygotic twins with inflammatory bowel disease. Study outcomes and limitations: Relative to healthy twins, IBD patients had fewer clonotypes in common with others, a gap that was especially apparent with disease activity.

The CDR3 spans 15 residues. Germline V lookup: CDR1 SQVTM, CDR2 ANQGSEA. Per donor there was one draw, yielding a blood sample of approximately 2.5 ml. Sample: blood. The V call is TRBV29-1, the J call TRBJ1-1; the D gene TCRdb calls, TRBD1, cannot be checked with no DNA. The origin of this receptor is a human donor with ulcerative colitis or Crohn's disease, or a healthy co-twin of an affected twin (not recorded which). CDR3 amino acids: CSVNPGRAENTEAFF.